Sequencing of this TCR beta chain was carried out in a study of regulatory T cells in long-lasting Graves disease. As for time point: newly diagnosed GD, antithyroid drugs for less than 3 months. Extracted RNA from PBMCs served as the source of the TCR library. CDR1 SQVTM and CDR2 ANQGSEA come from the germline V gene. The CDR3 has 13 amino acids. Trimming cost V 4 bases and J 4 bases, with 12 bases left between them. There are many counts of this clonotype. Its antigen remains unknown. Study-wide points: TRBV28, TRBJ1-2 and TRBJ2-5 emerged as the favored segments in persistent disease.

Investigators prepared the TCR beta libraries by applying iRepertoire HTBI primers and Arm-PCR of CDR3 regions. TCRdb itself ran the multiplex PCR reads through MiXCR, one entry per CDR3 protein. The table shows 320,000 or so distinct CDR3 sequences, with 15% to 20% occurring only once. V and J are TRBV29-1 and TRBJ2-3; D is unresolved. The input for sequencing was peripheral blood mononuclear cells (PBMCs), taken at new diagnosis, from a patient treated with antithyroid drugs. The origin of this receptor is a female donor with Graves disease. CDR3 sequence: CSVGITEADTQYF. CDR3 DNA: TGCAGCGTTGGGATAACCGAGGCAGATACGCAGTATTTT.